Below, 2 T cell receptor beta chains from the same sample are listed, as sequenced in a study of cytomegalovirus exposure and HLA in healthy donors. 13 Jbeta primers and 60 Vbeta primers were used for the PCR. Here immunoSEQ multiplex PCR was the method, and the copy in TCRdb shows in-frame clones only, minus some. This table has approximately 110,000 clones, roughly 74% appearing once. The sample taken for sequencing was PBMCs. These receptors were taken from a woman aged 30 to 39 in good health and CMV-seronegative.

The rearrangement uses TRBV29-1 and TRBJ2-7; 10 bases are shared with TRBD2. The CDR3 covers 13 residues. In germline, CDR1 is SQVTM, CDR2 ANQGSEA. V lost 6 bases, J lost 3 bases, and 5 bases stayed unmatched. CDR3 sequence reads: CSVPTSGDYEQYF. The CDR3 DNA reads TGCAGCGTACCCACTAGCGGGGACTACGAGCAGTACTTC.

The chain employs TRBV5-1 and TRBJ2-3; the match to TRBD1 covers 7 bases. The CDR3 loop spans 15 amino acids. Germline V CDR1 and CDR2: SGHRS, YFSETQ. J was trimmed by 2 bases and V by 1 base; bases with no gene match: 4. This chain's CDR3 is CASSLRQGDTDTQYF. The CDR3 nucleotides read TGCGCCAGCAGCTTGAGGCAGGGGGACACAGATACGCAGTATTTT.